This entry is about one T cell receptor (beta chain). Looked up from germline, CDR1 is SQVTM and CDR2 is ANQGSEA. This CDR3 has 10 amino acids. Trimming cost V 4 bases and J 4 bases, with 4 bases left between them. TCRdb fed the 5' RACE reads into MiXCR, producing one record per CDR3 protein. The sample records approximately 83,000 distinct CDR3 sequences, around an eighth being singletons. The sample comes from a study of early T cells in non-severe SARS-CoV-2 infection. This sequence was found in an adult who was a healthcare worker with PCR-confirmed SARS-CoV-2 infection or an uninfected control (not recorded which). The sequencing sample was made of whole blood. The chain has TRBV29-1 and TRBJ2-5; no reliable D call. CDR3 sequence: CSVALETQYF. The CDR3 DNA follows: TGCAGCGTTGCCTTAGAGACCCAGTACTTC.